The 24 T cell receptor beta chains in this list originate from one sample, sequenced in a study of blood T cell repertoires in COVID-19 (TCRdb year 2020). Library preparation employed the immunoSEQ multiplex PCR assay. The clones in this table, taken by TCRdb from immuneACCESS, are in-frame only. Not every clone is retained; where verified, under half of the shortfall comes from an unresolved V gene, and the cause of the rest is unknown. Recorded for this sample are around 150,000 clones; 70% to 80% of them occurred a single time. The biggest ten clones account for 8.1% of the sample. Sequenced material: peripheral blood. The origin of the receptors is a man between 60 and 75 years old with acute or convalescent COVID-19.

The V and J genes are TRBV29-1 and TRBJ1-4; D gene ambiguous. The CDR3 extends over 13 amino acids. Germline CDR1 reads SQVTM; CDR2 reads ANQGSEA. Trimming removed 7 bases at V and 6 bases at J, with 15 bases between. In nucleotides, the CDR3 is TGCAGCGCCGAATCTCGGGATTATGAAAAACTGTTTTTT. Translating gives CSAESRDYEKLFF.

This clone was counted between two and nine times. The chain uses TRBV23-1 and TRBJ2-7; tentatively, D is TRBD1 (6 bases). TRBV23-1 is flagged as an ORF with uncertain function. This CDR3 has 15 residues. With 4 bases removed from V and 3 bases from J, the gap between germline ends came to 16 bases. CDR3 bases: TGCGCCAGCAGTCGCCCCACAGGGATAGACTACGAGCAGTACTTC. Translation gives CASSRPTGIDYEQYF.

V and J are TRBV4-1 and TRBJ2-2; D perhaps matches TRBD1 (6 bases). The CDR3 has 16 residues. V lost 2 bases and J 2 bases, leaving 12 bases between the germline ends. The V gene's germline CDR1 is MGHRA and CDR2 YSYEKL. CDR3 residues: CASSQSGTINTGELFF. Here the CDR3 DNA reads TGCGCCAGCAGCCAATCCGGGACAATAAACACCGGGGAGCTGTTTTTT.

The V and J genes are TRBV25-1 and TRBJ1-1; no clear D gene. With 6 bases removed from V and 0 bases from J, the gap between germline ends came to 5 bases. Germline V gene sequence: CDR1 MGHDK, CDR2 SYGVNS. There are 12 residues in the CDR3. The DNA for the CDR3 is TGTGCCAGCAGGGAGGTGAACACTGAAGCTTTCTTT. Amino acid sequence: CASREVNTEAFF.

V is TRBV6-1 and J is TRBJ1-5, with D tentatively TRBD1 (5 bases). Germline loops: CDR1 MNHNS, CDR2 SASEGT. V shed 1 base and J shed 2 bases, with 12 bases lying between them. CDR3 size: 16 residues. The CDR3 is CASSEETVGRNQPQHF. The CDR3 DNA sequence: TGTGCCAGCAGTGAAGAGACAGTTGGGCGCAATCAGCCCCAGCATTTT.

The chain recombines TRBV6-5 with TRBJ1-3; TRBD1 aligns across 8 bases. Unmatched junction bases numbered 8, after V lost 6 bases and J lost 4 bases. CDR3 length equals 15 residues. The germline V gene encodes CDR1 MNHEY and CDR2 SVGAGI. CDR3 sequence reads: CASSLQGVPGNTIYF. DNA for the CDR3: TGTGCCAGCAGCTTACAGGGGGTCCCGGGAAACACCATATATTTT.

The chain couples TRBV5-1 to TRBJ1-2; 7 bases line up with TRBD1. Germline values: CDR1 SGHRS, CDR2 YFSETQ. J was trimmed by 7 bases and V by 0 bases; bases with no gene match: 12. This CDR3 has 16 amino acids. Written as DNA, the CDR3 is TGCGCCAGCAGCTTGGCCCCTCACAGGGGCGGAGGTGGCTACACCTTC. Translating it yields CASSLAPHRGGGGYTF.

This clone was observed a single time. The chain is built from TRBV2 and TRBJ2-7; TRBD2 might be the D (5 bases). The V gene's germline CDR1 is SNHLY and CDR2 FYNNEI. The CDR3 consists of 14 residues. Trimming left V 7 bases short and J 0 bases short, with 13 bases between. The CDR3 reads CASKEVQRSYEQYF. The CDR3 coding sequence is TGTGCCAGCAAGGAGGTACAGCGCTCCTACGAGCAGTACTTC.

The chain recombines TRBV12-3 or TRBV12-4 with TRBJ1-6, with TRBD1 matching over 7 bases. This CDR3 has 13 amino acids. Losses at the gene ends were 4 bases for V and 9 bases for J; bases not matched to a gene: 3. The chain's CDR3 is CASSSGGGSPLHF. For the CDR3, the DNA is TGTGCCAGCAGTTCAGGGGGAGGTTCACCCCTCCACTTT.

This clone was found once. The chain has TRBV6-5 and TRBJ2-5; 7 nucleotides align to TRBD2. The CDR3 has 14 amino acids. The germline V gene has CDR1 MNHEY and CDR2 SVGAGI. Germline trimming cut 6 bases from V and 1 base from J; bases unmatched to any gene: 5. Here the CDR3 DNA reads TGTGCCAGCAGCCCCGCGGGAGTCCAAGAGACCCAGTACTTC. It encodes CASSPAGVQETQYF.

The chain joins TRBV14 to TRBJ2-1, with D possibly matching TRBD2 (6 bases). Germline V lookup: CDR1 SGHDN, CDR2 FVKESK. CDR3 length: 15 residues. Trimming took off 0 bases at V and 3 bases at J, with 9 bases between the two ends. DNA of the CDR3: TGTGCCAGCAGCCAAGATGCGGGGATCTACAATGAGCAGTTCTTC. As protein: CASSQDAGIYNEQFF.

This chain links TRBV5-8 with TRBJ2-7; TRBD1 aligns across 11 bases. Germline-derived CDR1 and CDR2 are SGHTS and YDEGEE. V lost 2 bases, J lost 5 bases, and 3 bases stayed unmatched. CDR3 size: 14 residues. CDR3 sequence (DNA): TGTGCCAGCAGCTTTGGGACAGGGGGGGACGAGCAGTACTTC. This encodes CASSFGTGGDEQYF. Combining the CDR3 with reference TRBV5-8 and TRBJ2-7 gives the whole variable domain EAGVTQSPTHLIKTRGQQATLRCSPISGHTSVYWYQQALGLGLQFLLWYDEGEERNRGNFPPRFSGRQFPNYSSELNVNALELEDSALYLCASSFGTGGDEQYFGPGTRLTVT.

This chain links TRBV27 with TRBJ1-1; 7 bases match TRBD1. This CDR3 has 15 residues. Germline CDR1 reads MNHEY; CDR2 reads SMNVEV (reference sequence). V lost 0 bases, J lost 1 base, and 2 bases stayed unmatched. The CDR3 protein is CASSLSGQANTEAFF. CDR3 nucleotides: TGTGCCAGCAGTTTATCTGGACAGGCGAACACTGAAGCTTTCTTT.

The CDR3 reads CANTPGYPLTGPKLFF. In DNA, the CDR3 is TGTGCCAATACACCTGGGTACCCCCTGACAGGTCCAAAACTGTTTTTT. J is TRBJ1-4 and V is TRBV21-1; the table gives TRBD1 as D, unverified against the DNA. TRBV21-1 is reported as a pseudogene. This CDR3 is built from 16 residues.

A single count supports this clone. The rearrangement uses TRBV5-1 and TRBJ1-3; possible D gene TRBD1, 5 bases. Germline V lookup: CDR1 SGHRS, CDR2 YFSETQ. Trimming cost V 4 bases and J 0 bases, with 11 bases left between them. CDR3 length: 15 residues. For the CDR3, the DNA is TGCGCCAGCAGCCACAGGAATAGCTCTGGAAACACCATATATTTT. This translates into CASSHRNSSGNTIYF.

About this clone itself: The sample holds other DNA sequences that translate to the same CDR3. The gene calls are TRBV5-1 and TRBJ2-5, with D possibly TRBD2 on 5 matching bases. Germline CDR1 is SGHRS and CDR2 is YFSETQ. This CDR3 region has 14 residues. The germline V and J ends were trimmed by 0 bases and 1 base, with 7 bases remaining between them. For the CDR3, the DNA is TGCGCCAGCAGCTTGGGAGGGTTCCAAGAGACCCAGTACTTC. Amino acid sequence: CASSLGGFQETQYF.

This clone was detected ten times or more. V is TRBV9 and J is TRBJ1-6, with TRBD1 matching over 8 bases. This CDR3 has 15 residues. Losses at the gene ends were 2 bases for V and 7 bases for J; bases not matched to a gene: 5. The germline V gene encodes CDR1 SGDLS and CDR2 YYNGEE. In nucleotides, the CDR3 is TGTGCCAGCAGCGTCGGACAGGGAAAGAATTCACCCCTCCACTTT. Protein: CASSVGQGKNSPLHF.

The rearrangement links TRBV12-3 or TRBV12-4 to TRBJ1-2; D is uncertain. Trimming took 5 bases from V and 8 from J, leaving 15 bases between them. The CDR3 runs to 13 residues. The CDR3 DNA reads as TGTGCCAGCAGTCAAAAGAATCGCGGGGGCTACACCTTC. This encodes CASSQKNRGGYTF.

The V and J genes are TRBV5-4 and TRBJ2-1; possibly TRBD1 for D (6 bases). Germline loops: CDR1 SGHNT, CDR2 YYREEE (reference sequence). The CDR3 runs 14 residues. V dropped 3 bases and J dropped 10 bases, with 17 bases sitting between them. DNA of the CDR3: TGTGCCAGCAGCTCCAACTACAGGGTTGAGGAGCAGTTCTTC. The encoded protein is CASSSNYRVEEQFF.

The J gene is TRBJ2-4, the V gene TRBV7-8, with D possibly being TRBD2 (5 bases). CDR3 length equals 17 residues. V lost 0 bases and J lost 8, with 20 bases in between. Germline V lookup: CDR1 SGHVS, CDR2 FQNEAQ. CDR3 sequence (DNA): TGTGCCAGCAGCTTAGCAGGTTACGGGGTCCCAAGGGACATTCAGTACTTC. This gives the protein CASSLAGYGVPRDIQYF.

The V gene is TRBV5-1, the J gene TRBJ1-6; 9 nucleotides line up with TRBD1. V lost 4 bases, J lost 7 bases, and 3 bases stayed unmatched. The CDR3 totals 14 residues. Germline V CDR1 and CDR2: SGHRS, YFSETQ. The CDR3 region is CASSAGQGNSPLHF. The CDR3 region has the DNA TGCGCCAGCAGCGCGGGACAGGGCAATTCACCCCTCCACTTT.

The rearrangement joins TRBV12-3 or TRBV12-4 to TRBJ1-1; D ambiguous. The CDR3 covers 11 residues. Trimming pared 3 bases from V and 7 bases from J, leaving 6 bases between. The CDR3 sequence is CASSLMSEAFF. CDR3 nucleotides: TGTGCCAGCAGTTTGATGAGTGAAGCTTTCTTT.

The gene calls are TRBV19 and TRBJ1-2, with 8 bases fitting TRBD1. Germline trimming cut 2 bases from V and 10 bases from J; bases unmatched to any gene: 9. The CDR3 runs to 14 residues. Germline-derived CDR1 and CDR2 are LNHDA and SQIVND (reference sequence). This CDR3 is CASSIIGRGQDYTF. CDR3 sequence (DNA): TGTGCCAGTAGTATAATCGGCAGGGGGCAGGACTACACCTTC.

The chain combines TRBV5-5 with TRBJ1-3; the D gene is possibly TRBD1 (5 bases). CDR3 length: 16 amino acids. Germline-derived CDR1 and CDR2 are SGHKS and YYEKEE (reference sequence). V shed 3 bases and J shed 0 bases, with 13 bases lying between them. The CDR3 region is CASSSSFDSSGNTIYF. The CDR3 DNA reads as TGTGCCAGCAGCTCCTCCTTCGACAGCTCTGGAAACACCATATATTTT.